The next 13 T cell receptor beta chains were all read from a single sample in a study of regulatory T cells in long-lasting Graves disease. The time point denotes: persistent/refractory GD, antithyroid drugs over 5 years with positive TRAb. The authors made the TCR library using RNA they extracted from PBMCs. Building the TCR beta libraries relied on iRepertoire HTBI primers, and CDR3 regions underwent Arm-PCR. MiXCR, run by TCRdb on the multiplex PCR reads, gives a single entry per CDR3 protein. The top ten hold 25% to 30% of the sample, which has approximately 360,000 distinct CDR3 sequences, less than 30% seen once. The sequenced sample was peripheral blood mononuclear cells (PBMCs), obtained when the disease was refractory, from a patient treated with antithyroid drugs. These receptors all come from a woman aged 35 to 49 with Graves disease.

This clonotype occurred a few times. The chain employs TRBV3-1 and TRBJ2-5, with D perhaps TRBD2 (5 bases). The CDR3 contains 16 residues. CDR1 and CDR2 (germline): LGHDT, YNNKEL (reference sequence). Trimming removed 4 bases at V and 10 bases at J, with 25 bases between. The chain's CDR3 is CASSLHPTRIVRGQYF. The CDR3 bases are TGTGCCAGCAGCCTTCACCCTACTAGGATAGTCCGCGGCCAGTACTTC.

This clonotype has at least ten counts. The chain joins TRBV7-8 to TRBJ1-1; D not certain. Germline loops: CDR1 SGHVS, CDR2 FQNEAQ. The germline V and J ends were trimmed by 5 bases and 8 bases, with 9 bases remaining between them. The CDR3 consists of 11 residues. The CDR3 protein is CASSPTAEAFF. CDR3 coding DNA: TGTGCCAGCAGCCCGACTGCCGAAGCTTTCTTT.

This clonotype was picked up a small number of times. This rearrangement joins TRBV7-8 to TRBJ2-5, with 11 bases aligning to TRBD2. Germline loops: CDR1 SGHVS, CDR2 FQNEAQ. The CDR3 is made up of 17 amino acids. Trimming at V came to 5 bases and at J to 5 bases, leaving 13 bases not matched to a gene. The CDR3 here is CASSPITGLAAFETQYF. DNA for the CDR3: TGTGCCAGCAGCCCCATTACGGGACTAGCGGCCTTTGAGACCCAGTACTTC.

Notes on this clonotype: A junction boundary mismatches the germline segment, possibly from a read error. The rearrangement links TRBV5-1 to TRBJ1-6, with a possible D match to TRBD1 (5 bases). The CDR3 runs to 15 residues. Germline CDR1 and CDR2: SGHRS and YFSETQ. The CDR3 is CANSTGPYYNSPLHF. The CDR3 DNA reads TGCGCCAACAGCACGGGACCCTATTATAATTCACCCCTCCACTTT.

The chain employs TRBV12-3 or TRBV12-4 and TRBJ2-3; 9 bases map to TRBD1. J was trimmed by 3 bases and V by 6 bases; bases with no gene match: 7. The CDR3 contains 15 residues. The CDR3 nucleotides read TGTGCCAGCAGCCGGGACAGGGCGAGAACAGATACGCAGTATTTT. Its translation is CASSRDRARTDTQYF.

The chain carries TRBV2 and TRBJ2-1, with D tentatively TRBD2 (5 bases). Trimming took off 5 bases at V and 4 bases at J, with 18 bases between the two ends. CDR3 length equals 16 residues. Germline V gives CDR1 SNHLY, CDR2 FYNNEI. The CDR3 loop reads CASSSTSGSRYNEQFF. The CDR3 coding sequence is TGTGCCAGCAGTTCCACGAGCGGTAGCCGGTACAATGAGCAGTTCTTC.

This clonotype came up a few times. A junction boundary mismatches the germline segment, possibly from a read error. This sequence joins TRBV2 and TRBJ2-3; the match to TRBD2 covers 14 bases. The CDR3 totals 16 residues. Germline V gives CDR1 SNHLY, CDR2 FYNNEI. The CDR3 sequence is CTSSRTSGRSEDTQYF. CDR3 coding DNA: TGTACCAGCAGTCGGACTAGCGGGAGGTCGGAAGATACGCAGTATTTT. Variable domain in full (rest from reference TRBV2 and TRBJ2-3): EPEVTQTPSHQVTQMGQEVILRCVPISNHLYFYWYRQILGQKVEFLVSFYNNEISEKSEIFDDQFSVERPDGSNFTLKIRSTKLEDSAMYFCTSSRTSGRSEDTQYFGPGTRLTVL.

This clonotype was observed many times. The chain links TRBV24-1 to TRBJ1-1; D uncertain. Trimming pared 6 bases from V and 0 bases from J, leaving 16 bases between. The germline CDR1 and CDR2 sequences are KGHDR and SFDVKD. The CDR3 loop spans 16 amino acids. Here the CDR3 reads CATSRHGYSMNTEAFF. The CDR3 region has the DNA TGTGCCACCAGTAGGCACGGTTACTCGATGAACACTGAAGCTTTCTTT.

Only a few counts were recorded for this clonotype. The chain recombines TRBV5-5 with TRBJ2-7; TRBD2 matches at 10 bases. The CDR3 covers 15 residues. Trimming took 0 bases from V and 3 from J; bases not matched to a gene: 3. Germline CDR1 and CDR2: SGHKS and YYEKEE (reference sequence). The CDR3 loop reads CASSLEASGSYEQYF. The CDR3 DNA reads as TGTGCCAGCAGCTTGGAGGCTAGCGGGAGCTACGAGCAGTACTTC.

This chain joins TRBV7-9 and TRBJ2-3; 9 bases fit TRBD1. The CDR3 runs 15 residues. J lost 0 bases, V lost 6 bases, and 4 bases had no gene match. In germline, CDR1 is SEHNR, CDR2 FQNEAQ (reference sequence). CDR3 amino acids: CASRQQGASTDTQYF. For the CDR3, the DNA is TGTGCCAGCAGACAACAGGGGGCTAGCACAGATACGCAGTATTTT.

This clonotype showed up many times. This chain uses TRBV28 with TRBJ2-5; TRBD2 agrees at 10 bases. The junction had 7 bases not matched to a gene; V was cut back by 4 bases and J by 5 bases. Per germline, CDR1 MDHEN and CDR2 SYDVKM. This CDR3 is built from 15 residues. Written as DNA, the CDR3 is TGTGCCAGCAGTTCGGATCTAGCGGGAGTGGAGACCCAGTACTTC. Translated: CASSSDLAGVETQYF.

At least ten counts were recorded for this clonotype. This chain links TRBV2 with TRBJ2-7; 8 bases map to TRBD1. Unmatched junction bases numbered 12, after V lost 9 bases and J lost 5 bases. CDR1 and CDR2 (germline): SNHLY, FYNNEI. The CDR3 has 14 amino acids. CDR3 loop: CASFNDRGRNEQYF. The CDR3 bases are TGTGCCAGTTTTAACGACAGGGGCAGGAACGAGCAGTACTTC.

This clonotype was picked up many times. This rearrangement joins TRBV6-1 to TRBJ1-5, with 10 bases matching TRBD1. The germline gives CDR1 MNHNS, CDR2 SASEGT. The trim removed 6 bases at V and 7 bases at J, leaving 3 bases unmatched. The CDR3 is 13 amino acids. The CDR3 protein is CASSRDRGQPQHF. CDR3 in DNA: TGTGCCAGCAGCCGGGACAGGGGACAGCCCCAGCATTTT.